The next 17 T cell receptor beta chains were all read from a single sample in a study of cytomegalovirus exposure and HLA in healthy donors. Using immunoSEQ multiplex PCR, the repertoire was profiled, and TCRdb retains in-frame clones only, with some absent. This sample has about 360,000 clones, with more than 80% found just once. Sequenced material: PBMCs. All receptors come from a woman aged 18-30 years in good health and CMV-seronegative.

J is TRBJ1-1 and V is TRBV27, with D possibly being TRBD1 (6 bases). Germline CDR1 MNHEY, CDR2 SMNVEV (reference sequence). V shed 8 bases and J shed 0 bases, with 10 bases lying between them. This CDR3 is built from 13 residues. The CDR3 DNA sequence: TGTGCCAGCCGGGGGGCGCTGAACACTGAAGCTTTCTTT. Its protein is CASRGALNTEAFF.

Written as DNA, the CDR3 is TGTGCCAGCAGCGACGGGACAGGGGTTGGAGAAAAACTGTTTTTT. Its translation is CASSDGTGVGEKLFF. This chain uses TRBV9 with TRBJ1-4; TRBD1 matches 10 bases. The germline V gene has CDR1 SGDLS and CDR2 YYNGEE. Unmatched junction bases numbered 7, after V lost 3 bases and J lost 8 bases. The CDR3 has 15 amino acids.

The chain uses TRBV5-5 and TRBJ1-4; TRBD1 is a possible D gene (5 bases). V was clipped by 4 bases and J by 7 bases, with 17 bases between them. The CDR3 extends over 15 amino acids. Germline V lookup: CDR1 SGHKS, CDR2 YYEKEE (reference sequence). Here the CDR3 DNA reads TGTGCCAGCAGCCCGCGGACGGGGGACGGTGAAAAACTGTTTTTT. This encodes CASSPRTGDGEKLFF.

The rearrangement uses TRBV6-5 and TRBJ2-2; 8 bases are a match to TRBD1. Trimming at V came to 11 bases and at J to 1 base, leaving 3 bases not matched to a gene. The CDR3 has 13 residues. From germline, CDR1 is MNHEY and CDR2 SVGAGI. CDR3 coding DNA: TGTGCCGTCGGGACAGGGAACACCGGGGAGCTGTTTTTT. It is translated as CAVGTGNTGELFF.

V usage is TRBV7-9 and J usage is TRBJ1-1; the D gene is possibly TRBD1 (5 bases). The CDR3 extends over 13 amino acids. V gave up 5 bases and J gave up 8 bases, with 15 bases separating them. The germline gives CDR1 SEHNR, CDR2 FQNEAQ (reference sequence). The CDR3 protein is CASSGNGRTEAFF. The DNA of the CDR3 is TGTGCCAGCAGCGGAAACGGACGGACAGAAGCTTTCTTT.

V is TRBV11-2 and J is TRBJ2-1; weak D call: TRBD2 (6 bases). The CDR3 has 13 amino acids. Germline V lookup: CDR1 SGHAT, CDR2 FQNNGV. V was shortened by 2 bases and J by 8 bases, with 10 bases between the two germline ends. The DNA of the CDR3 is TGTGCCAGCAGCTTACTTACTAGCTATGAGCAGTTCTTC. This encodes CASSLLTSYEQFF.

This chain joins TRBV7-6 and TRBJ1-3; 8 bases agree with TRBD1. This CDR3 has 15 amino acids. Germline V lookup: CDR1 SGHVS, CDR2 FNYEAQ. With 5 bases clipped from V and 2 bases from J, the junction kept 5 bases outside the gene matches. The CDR3 sequence: CASSTRDRPGNTIYF. The CDR3 region has the DNA TGTGCCAGCAGCACCCGGGACAGGCCTGGAAACACCATATATTTT.

The J gene is TRBJ1-1, the V gene TRBV9; no definite D call. V was shortened by 3 bases and J by 0 bases, with 12 bases between the two germline ends. The CDR3 spans 15 residues. The germline gives CDR1 SGDLS, CDR2 YYNGEE. CDR3 coding DNA: TGTGCCAGCAGCGAAGGCGGCAGCATGAACACTGAAGCTTTCTTT. Encoded protein: CASSEGGSMNTEAFF.

This chain links TRBV4-1 with TRBJ2-3; a possible D gene is TRBD1 (5 bases). This CDR3 has 15 residues. Germline values: CDR1 MGHRA, CDR2 YSYEKL. The ends were cut back, 0 bases at V and 3 bases at J, with 10 bases in the middle. As DNA, the CDR3 is TGCGCCAGCAGCCAAGATCCGGCAGGGACAGATACGCAGTATTTT. The encoded protein is CASSQDPAGTDTQYF.

The rearrangement uses TRBV19 and TRBJ2-7; 7 bases align to TRBD2. V shed 5 bases, J shed 5 bases, and the junction held 6 bases outside the gene matches. This CDR3 contains 13 residues. CDR1 is LNHDA and CDR2 is SQIVND in the germline V gene (reference sequence). The CDR3 bases are TGTGCCAGTAGTGGGGAGGGCTTCCACGAGCAGTACTTC. This gives the protein CASSGEGFHEQYF. Complete variable domain (other parts from reference TRBV19 and TRBJ2-7): DGGITQSPKYLFRKEGQNVTLSCEQNLNHDAMYWYRQDPGQGLRLIYYSQIVNDFQKGDIAEGYSVSREKKESFPLTVTSAQKNPTAFYLCASSGEGFHEQYFGPGTRLTVT.

The V call is TRBV29-1, the J call TRBJ2-1; 11 bases map to TRBD2. Trimming at V came to 8 bases and at J to 7 bases, leaving 7 bases not matched to a gene. CDR3 length: 13 residues. Looked up from germline, CDR1 is SQVTM and CDR2 is ANQGSEA. CDR3 coding DNA: TGCAGCCTCCTGACTAGCGGGGAGAATGAGCAGTTCTTC. Translation gives CSLLTSGENEQFF.

The rearrangement uses TRBV27 and TRBJ2-2; TRBD1 might be the D (5 bases). Trimming shortened V by 5 bases and J by 6 bases, and 19 bases separated the two germline ends. CDR1 and CDR2 from the germline V gene are MNHEY and SMNVEV (reference sequence). The CDR3 extends over 16 amino acids. The CDR3 sequence: CASSRWKGFDAGELFF. Written as DNA, the CDR3 is TGTGCCAGCAGTCGATGGAAGGGGTTTGACGCCGGGGAGCTGTTTTTT.

This chain uses TRBV29-1 with TRBJ2-7; unclear D gene. V was clipped by 1 base and J by 7 bases, with 8 bases between them. Germline CDR1 SQVTM, CDR2 ANQGSEA. This CDR3 region has 11 residues. This chain's CDR3 is CSVEVTREQYF. CDR3 sequence (DNA): TGCAGCGTTGAAGTGACAAGGGAGCAGTACTTC.

This clone was seen ten or more times. The chain is built from TRBV5-4 and TRBJ1-1; possibly TRBD1 for D (5 bases). Germline V lookup: CDR1 SGHNT, CDR2 YYREEE (reference sequence). V lost 0 bases to trimming and J lost 7 bases, with 13 bases between them. The CDR3 is made up of 14 amino acids. The CDR3 DNA is TGTGCCAGCAGCTTGGGGACACCAAGTAGTGAAGCTTTCTTT. As protein: CASSLGTPSSEAFF.

This chain links TRBV6-5 with TRBJ2-1; TRBD2 matches at 8 bases. With 6 bases clipped from V and 7 bases from J, the junction kept 5 bases outside the gene matches. CDR1 and CDR2 from the germline V gene are MNHEY and SVGAGI. The CDR3 has 13 residues. CDR3 bases: TGTGCCAGCAGAGCGGGGGCCCTGAATGAGCAGTTCTTC. Translated, it gives CASRAGALNEQFF.

This chain uses TRBV6-1 with TRBJ2-3; no clear D. This CDR3 is 14 amino acids long. The germline V and J ends were trimmed by 4 bases and 2 bases, with 10 bases remaining between them. Germline V gene data show CDR1 as MNHNS and CDR2 as SASEGT. This CDR3 is CASSAGHNTDTQYF. DNA for the CDR3: TGTGCCAGCAGTGCGGGTCATAACACAGATACGCAGTATTTT.

This clone appeared a single time. V gene TRBV5-1 combines with J gene TRBJ2-5; a weak D match, TRBD1 (5 bases). Trimming took 5 bases from V and 1 from J, leaving 15 bases between them. This CDR3 comprises 15 residues. CDR1 and CDR2 from the germline V gene are SGHRS and YFSETQ. CDR3 in amino acids: CASRNRQTLQETQYF. The CDR3 DNA reads TGCGCCAGCAGAAATCGACAGACCCTCCAAGAGACCCAGTACTTC.